The rows below give T cell receptor beta chains drawn from one sample of a study of tumour-infiltrating T cells in Burkitt lymphoma. Method: immunoSEQ multiplex PCR; TCRdb's copy keeps in-frame clones and lacks some. The table lists 14,000 or so clones, 30% of them singletons. Sequencing was done on a sample of tumor tissue. The receptors were gathered from a human donor with diffuse large B-cell lymphoma. Both conserved end residues are part of each CDR3. D genes are given only for firm matches. Clone size is not always given. Where it is, it says once, few, many or a class for expanded clones.

TRBD1	TRBV4-1	NA	TRBJ2-7	TGCGCCAGCAGCCAAGTTACTAGGACAGGGGGCTACGAGCAGTACTTC	CASSQVTRTGGYEQYF
NA	TRBV5-6	NA	TRBJ2-2	TGTGCCAGCAGCTTTTCCGAAGGACCACGGAACACCGGGGAGCTGTTTTTT	CASSFSEGPRNTGELFF
TRBD2	TRBV19	NA	TRBJ2-2	TGTGCCAGTAAGCCCGGGTGGGCGGGAGCCGGGGAGCTGTTTTTT	CASKPGWAGAGELFF
NA	TRBV14	few	TRBJ2-1	TGTGCCAGCAGCCCCCAGGGACACGGGACCCTATACAATGAGCAGTTCTTC	CASSPQGHGTLYNEQFF
NA	TRBV7-9	NA	TRBJ2-1	TGTGCCAGCAGCTTAGAGGCCTACAATGAGCAGTTCTTC	CASSLEAYNEQFF
NA	TRBV15	few	TRBJ1-5	TGTGCCACCAGCAGGGGTAGGGACCGCAATCAGCCCCAGCATTTT	CATSRGRDRNQPQHF
TRBD2	TRBV5-4	NA	TRBJ2-1	TGTGCCAGCAGCCAGACTAGCGGAAACAATGAGCAGTTCTTC	CASSQTSGNNEQFF
NA	TRBV27	few	TRBJ1-5	TGTGCCAGCAGTTCCGACCCGGGGGGCAATCAGCCCCAGCATTTT	CASSSDPGGNQPQHF
NA	TRBV5-1	few	TRBJ2-3	TGCGCCAGCAGAGCTAGACGCTCTAGCACAGATACGCAGTATTTT	CASRARRSSTDTQYF
NA	TRBV9	NA	TRBJ2-1	TGTGCCAGCAGCGTAGGGTGGACAGTGACCAATGAGCAGTTCTTC	CASSVGWTVTNEQFF
TRBD1	TRBV28	NA	TRBJ2-7	TGTGCCTCCAAGGGGGACAGAACCTACGAGCAGTACTTC	CASKGDRTYEQYF
NA	TRBV13	few	TRBJ1-5	TGTGCCAGCAGCACGGGACATCTTAATCAGCCCCAGCATTTT	CASSTGHLNQPQHF
NA	TRBV7-6	NA	TRBJ1-3	TGTGCCAGCAGCTTTTCCGGGACCCACGGAAACACCATATATTTT	CASSFSGTHGNTIYF
NA	TRBV11-2	medium-sized	TRBJ2-1	TGTGCCAGCAGTCAGGGGCGGAGTTACAATGAGCAGTTCTTC	CASSQGRSYNEQFF
TRBD1	TRBV5-6	few	TRBJ1-1	TGTGCCAGCAGCATCGAACAGGGGGCTTACACTGAAGCTTTCTTT	CASSIEQGAYTEAFF
NA	TRBV6-5	NA	TRBJ2-2	TGTGCCAGCAGTCCCTCTTTGAGCGGGGAGCTGTTTTTT	CASSPSLSGELFF
NA	TRBV19	few	TRBJ2-7	TGTGCCAGTAGTCCCGGGACGAGGGGTCCCGGTGAGCAGTACTTC	CASSPGTRGPGEQYF
TRBD2	TRBV6-1	NA	TRBJ2-1	TGTGCCAGCTTTAGCGGGAGGGCTACCTACAATGAGCAGTTCTTC	CASFSGRATYNEQFF
NA	TRBV7-2	NA	TRBJ2-2	TGTGCCAGCAGCATAACAACTAGGAGTGCCAGGGAGCTGTTTTTT	CASSITTRSARELFF
TRBD1	TRBV5-4	NA	TRBJ2-5	TGTGCCAGCAGCCCGGGACAGGGAATAAGCGAGACCCAGTACTTC	CASSPGQGISETQYF
TRBD1	TRBV4-1	few	TRBJ1-1	TGCGCCAGCAGCCAGGAGACAGGGGTAATTAGAAAATCGGGCACTGAAGCTTTCTTT	CASSQETGVIRKSGTEAFF
NA	TRBV29-1	NA	TRBJ2-1	TGCAGCGTTGAAGTGGTGGGAGGAGGGAATGAGCAGTTCTTC	CSVEVVGGGNEQFF